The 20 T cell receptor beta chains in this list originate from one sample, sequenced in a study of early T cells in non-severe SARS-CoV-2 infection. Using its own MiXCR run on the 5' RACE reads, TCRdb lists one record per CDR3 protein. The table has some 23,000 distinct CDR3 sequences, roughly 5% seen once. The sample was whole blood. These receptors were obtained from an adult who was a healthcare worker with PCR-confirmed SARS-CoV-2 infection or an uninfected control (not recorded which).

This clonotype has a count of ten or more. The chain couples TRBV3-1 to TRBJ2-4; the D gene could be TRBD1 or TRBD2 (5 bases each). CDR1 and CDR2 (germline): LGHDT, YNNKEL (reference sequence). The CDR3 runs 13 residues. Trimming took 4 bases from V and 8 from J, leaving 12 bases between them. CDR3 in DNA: TGTGCCAGCAGCCCCCTCCTGGGGGACATTCAGTACTTC. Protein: CASSPLLGDIQYF.

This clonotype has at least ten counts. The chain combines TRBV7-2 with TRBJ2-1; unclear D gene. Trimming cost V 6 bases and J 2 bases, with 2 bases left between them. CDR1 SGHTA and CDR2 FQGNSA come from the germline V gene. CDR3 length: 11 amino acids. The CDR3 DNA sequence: TGTGCCAGCAGAGCCTACAATGAGCAGTTCTTC. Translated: CASRAYNEQFF. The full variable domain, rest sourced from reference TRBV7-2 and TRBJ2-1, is GAGVSQSPSNKVTEKGKDVELRCDPISGHTALYWYRQSLGQGLEFLIYFQGNSAPDKSGLPSDRFSAERTGGSVSTLTIQRTQQEDSAVYLCASRAYNEQFFGPGTRLTVL.

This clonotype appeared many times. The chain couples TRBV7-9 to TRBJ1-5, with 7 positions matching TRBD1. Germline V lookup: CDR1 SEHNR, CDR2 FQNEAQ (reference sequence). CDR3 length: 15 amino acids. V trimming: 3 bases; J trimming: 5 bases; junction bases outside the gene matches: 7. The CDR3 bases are TGTGCCAGCAGCTTGTCGCAGGGGGGACATCAGCCCCAGCATTTT. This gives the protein CASSLSQGGHQPQHF.

The chain's CDR3 is CASSRTGFVDSPLHF. CDR3 in DNA: TGTGCCAGCAGCCGTACAGGGTTTGTCGATTCACCCCTCCACTTT. The rearrangement uses TRBV3-1 and TRBJ1-6; D may be TRBD1 (6 bases). This CDR3 is built from 15 residues. Per the germline V gene, CDR1 is LGHDT and CDR2 is YNNKEL (reference sequence). The V end lost 4 bases, the J end lost 8 bases, and 15 bases lay between the germline ends.

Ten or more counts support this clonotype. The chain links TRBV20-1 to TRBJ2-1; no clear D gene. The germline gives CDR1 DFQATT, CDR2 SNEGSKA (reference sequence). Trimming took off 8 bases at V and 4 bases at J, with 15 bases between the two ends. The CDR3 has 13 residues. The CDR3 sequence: CSTVVNGYNEQFF. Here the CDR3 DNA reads TGCAGTACGGTAGTTAACGGGTACAATGAGCAGTTCTTC.

CDR3 region: CASSPEQNSLNTEAFF. The CDR3 bases are TGTGCCAGCTCACCGGAACAGAATTCCTTGAACACTGAAGCTTTCTTT. The chain has TRBV18 and TRBJ1-1; D uncertain. The CDR3 consists of 16 residues. The germline CDR1 and CDR2 sequences are KGHSH and LQKENI. Trimming removed 3 bases at V and 0 bases at J, with 14 bases between.

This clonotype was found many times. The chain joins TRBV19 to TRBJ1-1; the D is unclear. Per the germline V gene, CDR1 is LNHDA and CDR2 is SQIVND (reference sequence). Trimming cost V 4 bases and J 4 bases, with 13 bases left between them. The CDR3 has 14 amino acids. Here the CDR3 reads CASSRAITSTEAFF. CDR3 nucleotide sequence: TGTGCCAGTAGTAGGGCGATTACGAGCACTGAAGCTTTCTTT. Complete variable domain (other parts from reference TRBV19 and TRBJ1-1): DGGITQSPKYLFRKEGQNVTLSCEQNLNHDAMYWYRQDPGQGLRLIYYSQIVNDFQKGDIAEGYSVSREKKESFPLTVTSAQKNPTAFYLCASSRAITSTEAFFGQGTRLTVV.

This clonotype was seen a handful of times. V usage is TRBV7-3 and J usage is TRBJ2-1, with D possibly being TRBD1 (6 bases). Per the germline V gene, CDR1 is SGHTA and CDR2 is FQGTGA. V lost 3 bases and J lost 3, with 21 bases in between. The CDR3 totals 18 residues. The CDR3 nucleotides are TGTGCCAGCAGCTTCCCTCCCGAAACCAGGGGTGGCTACAATGAGCAGTTCTTC. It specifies CASSFPPETRGGYNEQFF.

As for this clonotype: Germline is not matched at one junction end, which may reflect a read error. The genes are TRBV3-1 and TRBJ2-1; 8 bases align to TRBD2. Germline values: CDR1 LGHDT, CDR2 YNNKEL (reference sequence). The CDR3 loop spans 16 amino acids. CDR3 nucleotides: TGTGCCAACAGCCAGCAACCGGGACTAGACTCTGATGAGCAGTTCTTC. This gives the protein CANSQQPGLDSDEQFF.

DNA for the CDR3: TGCGCCAGCAGCTCCGGGTCGACGGGCGGTAATGAAAAACTGTTTTTT. Its translation: CASSSGSTGGNEKLFF. The chain uses TRBV5-1 and TRBJ1-4, with D uncertain. The CDR3 is made up of 16 amino acids. Germline V gives CDR1 SGHRS, CDR2 YFSETQ. The V end lost 3 bases, the J end lost 4 bases, and 16 bases lay between the germline ends.

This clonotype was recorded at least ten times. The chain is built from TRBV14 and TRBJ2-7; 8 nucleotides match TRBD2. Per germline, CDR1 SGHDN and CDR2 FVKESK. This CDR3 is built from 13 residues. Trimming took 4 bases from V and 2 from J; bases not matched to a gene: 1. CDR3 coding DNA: TGTGCCAGCAGCCTGGGACTAGCCTACGAGCAGTACTTC. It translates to CASSLGLAYEQYF. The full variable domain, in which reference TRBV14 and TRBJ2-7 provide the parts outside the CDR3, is EAGVTQFPSHSVIEKGQTVTLRCDPISGHDNLYWYRRVMGKEIKFLLHFVKESKQDESGMPNNRFLAERTGGTYSTLKVQPAELEDSGVYFCASSLGLAYEQYFGPGTRLTVT.

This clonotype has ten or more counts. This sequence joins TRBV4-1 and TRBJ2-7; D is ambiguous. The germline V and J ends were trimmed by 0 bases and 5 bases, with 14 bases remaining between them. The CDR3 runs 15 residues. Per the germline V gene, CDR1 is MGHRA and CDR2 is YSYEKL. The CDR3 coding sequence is TGCGCCAGCAGCCAAGATGTTTGGTTGGGCAACGAGCAGTACTTC. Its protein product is CASSQDVWLGNEQYF.

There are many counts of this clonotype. CDR3 nucleotides: TGTGCCAGCAGCTTAAGGGAAGAACCCCGCGGAGGCTACACCTTC. Its protein is CASSLREEPRGGYTF. The V call is TRBV7-9, the J call TRBJ1-2, with D unresolved. CDR3 size: 15 residues. Trimming shortened V by 2 bases and J by 8 bases, and 18 bases separated the two germline ends. Germline V CDR1 and CDR2: SEHNR, FQNEAQ (reference sequence).

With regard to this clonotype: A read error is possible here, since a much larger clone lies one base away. CDR3 nucleotides: TGTGCCAGCAGCCCTGATTGGACTGACACAGATACGCAGTATTTT. Translating it yields CASSPDWTDTDTQYF. V usage is TRBV7-2 and J usage is TRBJ2-3; D is possibly TRBD2 (5 bases). The germline V gene has CDR1 SGHTA and CDR2 FQGNSA. The V end was cut by 5 bases, the J end by 2 bases, with 14 bases between. The CDR3 covers 15 residues.

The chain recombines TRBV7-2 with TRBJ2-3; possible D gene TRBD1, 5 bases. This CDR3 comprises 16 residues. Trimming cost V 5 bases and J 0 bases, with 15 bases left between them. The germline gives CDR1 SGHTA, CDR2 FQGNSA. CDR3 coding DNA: TGTGCCAGCAGCCAACGTCGGGCAGGGAGCACAGATACGCAGTATTTT. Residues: CASSQRRAGSTDTQYF.

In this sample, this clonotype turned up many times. The DNA for the CDR3 is TGCGCCAGCAGCTTCTGGGACAGTCTCGGAACTGAAGCTTTCTTT. It is translated as CASSFWDSLGTEAFF. The gene calls are TRBV5-1 and TRBJ1-1; TRBD1 matches at 7 bases. Germline lookup yields CDR1 SGHRS and CDR2 YFSETQ. The CDR3 loop spans 15 amino acids. The V and J ends lost 2 bases and 5 bases, in that order; junction bases with no gene match: 9.

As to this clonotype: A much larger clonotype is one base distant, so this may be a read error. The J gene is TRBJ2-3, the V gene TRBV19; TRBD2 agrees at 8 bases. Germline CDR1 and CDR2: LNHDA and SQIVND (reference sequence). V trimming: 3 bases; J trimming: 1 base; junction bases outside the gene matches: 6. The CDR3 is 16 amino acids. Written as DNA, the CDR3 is TGTGCCAGTAGTATTGCAGCGGGGGCGGGCACAGATACGCAGTATTTT. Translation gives CASSIAAGAGTDTQYF.

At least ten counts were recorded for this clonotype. CDR3 DNA: TGTGCCAGTACCCGAGCGGGACAGGGGAGCGGTGATAGTGGCTACACCTTC. This encodes CASTRAGQGSGDSGYTF. The chain recombines TRBV19 with TRBJ1-2; 10 bases align to TRBD1. From germline, CDR1 is LNHDA and CDR2 SQIVND (reference sequence). The CDR3 runs 17 residues. J gave up 7 bases and V 7 bases, and 18 bases lay outside the gene matches.

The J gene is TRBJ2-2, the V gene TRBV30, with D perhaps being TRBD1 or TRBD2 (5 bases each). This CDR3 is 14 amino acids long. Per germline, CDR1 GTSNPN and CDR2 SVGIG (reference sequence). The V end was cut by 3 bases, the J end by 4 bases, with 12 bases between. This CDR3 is CAWRARESTGELFF. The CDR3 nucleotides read TGTGCCTGGAGGGCCAGGGAGAGCACCGGGGAGCTGTTTTTT.

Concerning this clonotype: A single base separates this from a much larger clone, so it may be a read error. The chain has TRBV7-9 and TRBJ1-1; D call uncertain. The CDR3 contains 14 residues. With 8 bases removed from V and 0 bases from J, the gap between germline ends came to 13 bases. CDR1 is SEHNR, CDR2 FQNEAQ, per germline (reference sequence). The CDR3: CASGETQVNTEAFF. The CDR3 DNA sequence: TGTGCCAGCGGCGAAACGCAGGTGAACACTGAAGCTTTCTTT.